This TCR beta chain stems from a study of control samples from healthy donors and cancer patients. In germline, CDR1 is KGHSH, CDR2 LQKENI. CDR3 size: 11 residues. Worth noting for this clone: One junction end does not reproduce the germline sequence, and a read error may be involved.

Repertoires were generated with immunoSEQ multiplex PCR, while TCRdb's copy carries only in-frame clones and drops some. The table includes 100,000 to 150,000 clones, roughly 87% detected once. Sequenced: blood. The chain recombines TRBV18 with TRBJ2-7; the match to TRBD1 covers 12 bases. This receptor was taken from a man aged 18 to 35 in good health. CDR3 bases: TGTGCCAGCTCGGCGGGACAGGGGGCTGACTTC. Its protein is CASSAGQGADF.